This T cell receptor (beta chain) comes out of a study of somatic mutations in cytotoxic T cells in rheumatoid arthritis. Germline assignment: CDR1 GTSNPN and CDR2 SVGIG (reference sequence). This CDR3 is 13 amino acids long. TCRdb's table, derived via immunoSEQ multiplex PCR, lists solely in-frame clones and lacks some. The sample has more than 4,500 clones; 78% are singletons. The TCR originated in an adult with rheumatoid arthritis. Material for sequencing was CD8+ T cells sorted from blood. The chain is built from TRBV30 and TRBJ2-5; D is uncertain. The J call is doubtful: the DNA matches TRBJ2-7 better. The CDR3 spells CAWSLDREYEQYF. The CDR3 DNA sequence: TGTGCCTGGAGTTTGGACCGAGAGTACGAGCAGTACTTC.